One and the same sample provided the 7 T cell receptor beta chains below, sequenced in a study of metastatic and nonmetastatic thyroid tumors. All patients reached thyroid surgery having received no treatment beforehand. Via MiXCR, TCRdb re-called the PCR reads. The data contain more than 65,000 clones, 14% of them singletons. Sequencing input: blood. Every receptor here comes from a male donor with papillary thyroid cancer or a benign thyroid nodule (not recorded which). Some clones in this sample may be carry-over from other donors' samples.

As concerns this clone: A much larger clone differs from this one at a single base, so this may be a read error. This chain links TRBV4-1 with TRBJ2-2; no firm D call. The CDR3 spans 17 residues. Trimming removed 0 bases at V and 1 base at J, with 12 bases between. The germline CDR1 and CDR2 sequences are MGHRA and YSYEKL. This CDR3 reads CASSQEPAFENTGELFF. For the CDR3, the DNA is TGCGCCAGCAGCCAAGAACCAGCTTTTGAGAACACCGGGGAGCTGTTTTTT.

This clone was recorded at least ten times. The CDR3: CASSPGSSYEQYF. CDR3 coding DNA: TGTGCCAGCAGCCCAGGTAGCTCCTACGAGCAGTACTTC. The V gene is TRBV9, the J gene TRBJ2-7; D unclear. The V end was cut by 4 bases, the J end by 0 bases, with 8 bases between. Germline CDR1 and CDR2: SGDLS and YYNGEE. The CDR3 is 13 residues long.

This clone was seen ten or more times. This sequence joins TRBV10-1 and TRBJ1-1, with a tentative D call TRBD1 (5 bases). The CDR3 has 15 residues. V was trimmed by 6 bases and J by 6 bases, leaving 20 bases between them. The germline V gene has CDR1 WNHNN and CDR2 SYGVQD (reference sequence). The CDR3 loop reads CASRPRQSPYAEAFF. As DNA, the CDR3 is TGCGCCAGCAGACCAAGACAGAGTCCCTATGCTGAAGCTTTCTTT.

With respect to this clone: It may be a read error: a sequence one base away is much more abundant. The same CDR3 also results from other DNA sequences found in this sample. The V gene is TRBV4-1, the J gene TRBJ1-4, with D perhaps matching TRBD1 (5 bases). Germline values: CDR1 MGHRA, CDR2 YSYEKL. This CDR3 comprises 14 residues. This CDR3 is CASRPWGLNEKLFF. The CDR3 bases are TGCGCCAGCAGACCGTGGGGACTGAATGAAAAACTATTTTTT.

On this clone: With a much larger clone just one base away, this may be a read error. This chain uses TRBV5-6 with TRBJ1-1, with TRBD1 matching 7 bases. CDR1 and CDR2 from the germline V gene are SGHDT and YYEEEE. J lost 2 bases, V lost 5 bases, and 6 bases had no gene match. The CDR3 has 14 amino acids. The CDR3 DNA reads as TGTGCCAGCAGGAACAGGGGCATTAACACTGAAGCTTTCTTT. Encoded protein: CASRNRGINTEAFF.

The chain joins TRBV11-1 to TRBJ1-1; no definite D call. The ends were cut back, 5 bases at V and 0 bases at J, with 16 bases in the middle. The CDR3 is 16 residues long. Germline V CDR1 and CDR2: SGHAT, FQDESV (reference sequence). This CDR3 reads CASSPGTEYLNTEAFF. In DNA, the CDR3 is TGTGCCAGCAGCCCCGGTACAGAGTACTTGAACACTGAAGCTTTCTTT.

This clone was counted many times. The V and J genes are TRBV7-9 and TRBJ2-7; a possible D gene is TRBD2 (5 bases). The V end lost 4 bases, the J end lost 5 bases, and 15 bases lay between the germline ends. The CDR3 has 14 residues. Germline-derived CDR1 and CDR2 are SEHNR and FQNEAQ (reference sequence). The CDR3 is CASSSTRERDEQYF. Written as DNA, the CDR3 is TGTGCCAGCAGCTCGACACGGGAAAGGGACGAGCAGTACTTC.